This T cell receptor (beta chain) originates from a study of early T cells in non-severe SARS-CoV-2 infection. Background on the study: Sequencing was performed on bulk RNA from unsorted whole blood, leaving chains unpaired. Whole-study findings and limits: In VDJdb matching, anti-spike CD8 responses were favored while private and CD4 specificities went missing.

This clonotype showed up just a few times. Its antigen remains unknown. Germline V gives CDR1 SNHLY, CDR2 FYNNEI. V was pared by 2 bases and J by 4 bases, with 24 bases between. CDR3 length equals 18 residues. The protocol attached unique molecular identifiers to individual cDNA molecules. Each CDR3 protein gets one entry after TCRdb re-called the 5' RACE reads with MiXCR. The sample has around 76,000 distinct CDR3 sequences, roughly 15% seen once. The source is an adult who was a healthcare worker with PCR-confirmed SARS-CoV-2 infection or an uninfected control (not recorded which). This chain joins TRBV2 and TRBJ2-7; tentative D call: TRBD2 (6 bases). The source material was whole blood, sampled at baseline. CDR3 in amino acids: CASSESITTAGLPYEQYF. Here the CDR3 DNA reads TGTGCCAGCAGTGAATCTATCACAACAGCGGGTCTCCCTTACGAGCAGTACTTC.